This entry is about one T cell receptor beta chain. The antigen is unknown. CD45RO-negative cells were positively selected for CCR7, leaving out terminally differentiated effector memory CD45RA+ cells. These data come from a study of shared clonotypes between healthy human individuals. Study summary: Three CD4 naive, three CD4 memory, two CD8 naive and one CD8 memory plate were used per donor.

Study-level results: Naive subsets typically showed greater estimated richness than memory subsets.

At the deep level, the assay was run. TCRdb's copy holds only in-frame clones and misses some; the assay was immunoSEQ multiplex PCR. The table has over 800,000 clones, over 90% seen once; the top ten hold under 30%. After removal of 5 bases from V and 3 bases from J, the junction contained 6 bases not matched to a gene. Germline CDR1 is SEHNR and CDR2 is FQNEAQ (reference sequence). This CDR3 is built from 14 residues. The TCR originated in a man aged 30 to 39 in good health. Sequencing was carried out using naive CD8+ T cells sorted from blood. The V gene is TRBV7-9, the J gene TRBJ2-5, with TRBD1 identical over 7 bases. CDR3 DNA sequence: TGTGCCAGCAGCGACCGGGACAGCGAAGAGACCCAGTACTTC. It codes for CASSDRDSEETQYF.